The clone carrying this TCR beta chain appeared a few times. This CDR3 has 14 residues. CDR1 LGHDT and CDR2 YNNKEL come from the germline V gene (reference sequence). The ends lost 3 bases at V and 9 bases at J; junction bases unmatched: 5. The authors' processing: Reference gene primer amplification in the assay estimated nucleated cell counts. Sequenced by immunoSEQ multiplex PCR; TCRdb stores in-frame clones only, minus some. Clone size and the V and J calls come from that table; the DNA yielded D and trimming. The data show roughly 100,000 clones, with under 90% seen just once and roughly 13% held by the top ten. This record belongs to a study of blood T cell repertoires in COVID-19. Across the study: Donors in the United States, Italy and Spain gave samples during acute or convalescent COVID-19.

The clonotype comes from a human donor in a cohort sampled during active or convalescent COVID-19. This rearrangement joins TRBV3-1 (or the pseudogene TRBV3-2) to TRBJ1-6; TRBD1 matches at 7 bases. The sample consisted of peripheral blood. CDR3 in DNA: TGTGCCAGCAGCCAGACGACAGGGAGTTCACCCCTCCACTTT. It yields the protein CASSQTTGSSPLHF.